This T cell receptor beta chain was obtained from a study of blood T cell repertoires in COVID-19. Study-level background: Acute-phase and convalescent COVID-19 samples originated in the United States, Italy and Spain.

The repertoire was sequenced with immunoSEQ multiplex PCR; TCRdb's copy has only in-frame clones and lacks some. This table has about 100,000 clones, 80% appearing once. V was pared by 2 bases and J by 5 bases, with 12 bases between. The CDR3 runs 14 residues. The germline V gene has CDR1 SGHTA and CDR2 FQGNSA. This chain links TRBV7-2 with TRBJ1-2; D is unclear. The origin of this receptor is a woman in her seventies with acute or convalescent COVID-19. The sample was peripheral blood. CDR3 sequence reads: CASSLSQAVYGYTF. The CDR3 bases are TGTGCCAGCAGCTTATCGCAGGCAGTTTATGGCTACACCTTC.